Following are 5 T cell receptor beta chains from one sample sequenced in a study of beta chain features in type 1 diabetes (dated 2018 in TCRdb). Library prep was done by the immunoSEQ multiplex PCR assay. The High Capacity cDNA Reverse Transcription Kit was used to reverse transcribe all of the isolated RNA, meaning that expressed TCRB transcripts were what got sequenced. This immuneACCESS table, as held by TCRdb, lists in-frame sequences with V and J called but not all clones. Of the missing ones, under half trace to an unresolved V gene in checked studies; the others have no known cause. The sample table shows 150,000 to 200,000 clones, and roughly 9.1% are seen once. Jointly, the top ten make up roughly 2.5% of the sample. The specimen was central memory CD4+ T cells from blood. Receptors originate from a woman aged 18-30 years in good health.

The chain links TRBV19 to TRBJ1-1; D may be TRBD1 (5 bases). Germline assignment: CDR1 LNHDA and CDR2 SQIVND (reference sequence). Trimming removed 3 bases from V and 10 bases from J, with 12 bases in between. CDR3 size: 12 residues. In DNA form, the CDR3 reads TGTGCCAGTAGTATCTTGGGCCAGGGAGCTTTCTTT. Protein product: CASSILGQGAFF. The variable domain in full, completed from reference TRBV19 and TRBJ1-1, reads DGGITQSPKYLFRKEGQNVTLSCEQNLNHDAMYWYRQDPGQGLRLIYYSQIVNDFQKGDIAEGYSVSREKKESFPLTVTSAQKNPTAFYLCASSILGQGAFFGQGTRLTVV.

This clone has more than one count but fewer than ten. The gene calls are TRBV13 and TRBJ1-2; D is ambiguous. The CDR3 loop spans 13 amino acids. With 5 bases removed from V and 5 bases from J, the gap between germline ends came to 12 bases. Germline-derived CDR1 and CDR2 are PRHDT and FYEKMQ (reference sequence). The CDR3 spells CASSPGRFYGYTF. The CDR3 nucleotides are TGTGCCAGCAGCCCCGGGAGGTTTTATGGCTACACCTTC.

The chain employs TRBV30 and TRBJ2-7; D perhaps matches TRBD1 (5 bases). Germline-derived CDR1 and CDR2 are GTSNPN and SVGIG (reference sequence). Trimming removed 1 base from V and 4 bases from J, with 5 bases in between. This CDR3 spans 11 amino acids. CDR3 residues: CAWSAGYEQYF. In DNA, the CDR3 is TGTGCCTGGAGTGCAGGGTACGAGCAGTACTTC.

This clone was counted ten times or more. V and J are TRBV30 and TRBJ1-3; D unresolved. Trimming removed 1 base at V and 5 bases at J, with 9 bases between. Germline CDR1 GTSNPN, CDR2 SVGIG (reference sequence). The CDR3 totals 13 residues. The CDR3 DNA is TGTGCCTGGAGTGCATTTACTCGAAACACCATATATTTT. It yields the protein CAWSAFTRNTIYF.

This clone has only a few counts. The chain has TRBV2 and TRBJ2-6; weak D call: TRBD1 (6 bases). The germline V and J ends were trimmed by 5 bases and 4 bases, with 12 bases remaining between them. The CDR3 totals 15 residues. Per the germline V gene, CDR1 is SNHLY and CDR2 is FYNNEI. CDR3 DNA sequence: TGTGCCAGCAGTTTACAGGGCACAGGGGCCAACGTCCTGACTTTC. This codes for CASSLQGTGANVLTF.